The sequence of this T cell receptor (beta chain) was determined in a study of T cell changes during pregnancy in multiple sclerosis. Trimming removed 4 bases from V and 6 bases from J, with 6 bases in between. This CDR3 spans 12 amino acids. The germline V gene encodes CDR1 MNHEY and CDR2 SMNVEV (reference sequence). The method was immunoSEQ multiplex PCR; TCRdb's version includes in-frame clones alone and lacks a portion of them. The sample holds some 51,000 clones, approximately 94% seen once. This clone was counted between two and nine times. This TCR was recovered from a female donor with multiple sclerosis, enrolled in a pregnancy study. This sample comprised CD4+ T cells from peripheral blood mononuclear cells, obtained in the second trimester of pregnancy. The chain combines TRBV27 with TRBJ1-4; possibly TRBD1 for D (5 bases). The CDR3 DNA sequence: TGTGCCAGCAGTTCAGGGTATGAAAAACTGTTTTTT. Translating it yields CASSSGYEKLFF. The full variable domain, rest sourced from reference TRBV27 and TRBJ1-4, is EAQVTQNPRYLITVTGKKLTVTCSQNMNHEYMSWYRQDPGLGLRQIYYSMNVEVTDKGDVPEGYKVSRKEKRNFPLILESPSPNQTSLYFCASSSGYEKLFFGSGTQLSVL.